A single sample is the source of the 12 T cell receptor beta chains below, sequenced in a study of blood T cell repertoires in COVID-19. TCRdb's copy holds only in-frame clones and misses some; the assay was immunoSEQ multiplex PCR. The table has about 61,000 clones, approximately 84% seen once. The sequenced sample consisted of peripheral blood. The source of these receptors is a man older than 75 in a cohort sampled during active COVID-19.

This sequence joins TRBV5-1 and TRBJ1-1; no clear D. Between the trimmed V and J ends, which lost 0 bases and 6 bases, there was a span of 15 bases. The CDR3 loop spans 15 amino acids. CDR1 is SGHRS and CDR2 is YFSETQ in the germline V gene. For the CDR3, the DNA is TGCGCCAGCAGCTTGGAAATAGAGAGCAACCCTGAAGCTTTCTTT. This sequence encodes CASSLEIESNPEAFF.

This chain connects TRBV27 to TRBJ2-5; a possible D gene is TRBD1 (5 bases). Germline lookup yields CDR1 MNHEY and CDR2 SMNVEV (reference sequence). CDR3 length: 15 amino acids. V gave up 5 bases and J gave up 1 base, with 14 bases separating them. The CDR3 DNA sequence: TGTGCCAGCAGTCCCAGGTTCGACAGCCAAGAGACCCAGTACTTC. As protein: CASSPRFDSQETQYF.

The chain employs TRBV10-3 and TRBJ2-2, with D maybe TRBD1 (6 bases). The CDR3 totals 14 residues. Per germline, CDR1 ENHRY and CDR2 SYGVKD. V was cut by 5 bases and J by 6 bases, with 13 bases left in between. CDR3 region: CAISRDRFSGELFF. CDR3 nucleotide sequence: TGTGCCATCAGTAGAGACAGGTTCTCCGGGGAGCTGTTTTTT.

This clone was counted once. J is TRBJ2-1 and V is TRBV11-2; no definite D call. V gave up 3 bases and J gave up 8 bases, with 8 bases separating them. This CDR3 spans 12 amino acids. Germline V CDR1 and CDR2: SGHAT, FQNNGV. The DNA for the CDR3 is TGTGCCAGCAGCTTCATAAGCGATGAGCAGTTCTTC. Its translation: CASSFISDEQFF.

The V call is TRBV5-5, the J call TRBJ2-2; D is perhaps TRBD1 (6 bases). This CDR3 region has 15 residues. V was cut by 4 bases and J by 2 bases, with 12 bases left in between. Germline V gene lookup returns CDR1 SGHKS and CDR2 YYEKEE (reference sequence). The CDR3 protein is CASSQGTSNTGELFF. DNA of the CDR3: TGTGCCAGCAGCCAAGGGACATCCAACACCGGGGAGCTGTTTTTT.

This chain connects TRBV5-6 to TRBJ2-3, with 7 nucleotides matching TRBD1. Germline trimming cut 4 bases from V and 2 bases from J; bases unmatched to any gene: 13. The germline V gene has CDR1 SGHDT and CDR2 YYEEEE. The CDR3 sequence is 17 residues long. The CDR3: CASSRSSWTGFTDTQYF. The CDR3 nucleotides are TGTGCCAGCAGCAGATCCTCATGGACAGGATTCACAGATACGCAGTATTTT.

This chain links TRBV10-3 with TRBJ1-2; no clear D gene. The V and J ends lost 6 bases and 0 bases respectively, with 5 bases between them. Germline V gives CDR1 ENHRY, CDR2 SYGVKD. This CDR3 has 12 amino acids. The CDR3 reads CAISYSNYGYTF. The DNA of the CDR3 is TGTGCCATCAGCTATTCTAACTATGGCTACACCTTC.

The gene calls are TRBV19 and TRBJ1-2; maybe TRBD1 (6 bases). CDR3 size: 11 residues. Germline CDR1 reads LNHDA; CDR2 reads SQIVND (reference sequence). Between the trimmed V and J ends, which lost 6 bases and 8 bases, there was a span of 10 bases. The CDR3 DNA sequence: TGTGCCAGTAGACAGGGCTGGGGCTACACCTTC. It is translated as CASRQGWGYTF.

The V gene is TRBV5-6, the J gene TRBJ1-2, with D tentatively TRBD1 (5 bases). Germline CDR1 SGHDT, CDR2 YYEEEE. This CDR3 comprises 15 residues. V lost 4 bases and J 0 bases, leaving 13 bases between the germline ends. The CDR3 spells CASSPWGGANYGYTF. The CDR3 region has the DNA TGTGCCAGCAGCCCCTGGGGCGGGGCTAACTATGGCTACACCTTC.

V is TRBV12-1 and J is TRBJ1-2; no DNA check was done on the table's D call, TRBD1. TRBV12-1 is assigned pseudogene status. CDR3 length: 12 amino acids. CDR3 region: CASSFAPGDYTF. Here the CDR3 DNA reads TGTGCCAGCAGCTTTGCGCCAGGGGACTACACCTTC.

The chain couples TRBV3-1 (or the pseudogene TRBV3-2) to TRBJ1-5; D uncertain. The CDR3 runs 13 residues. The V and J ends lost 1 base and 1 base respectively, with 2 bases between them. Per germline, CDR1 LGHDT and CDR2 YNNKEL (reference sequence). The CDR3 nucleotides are TGTGCCAGCAGCCAAGCGAGCAATCAGCCCCAGCATTTT. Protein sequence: CASSQASNQPQHF.

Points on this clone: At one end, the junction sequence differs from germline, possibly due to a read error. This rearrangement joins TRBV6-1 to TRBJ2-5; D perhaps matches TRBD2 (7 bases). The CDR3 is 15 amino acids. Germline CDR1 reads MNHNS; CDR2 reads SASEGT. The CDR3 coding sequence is TGTGCCAGCAGGGAAGGGGGAGGGGGGGCTAAGACCCAGTACTTC. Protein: CASREGGGGAKTQYF.